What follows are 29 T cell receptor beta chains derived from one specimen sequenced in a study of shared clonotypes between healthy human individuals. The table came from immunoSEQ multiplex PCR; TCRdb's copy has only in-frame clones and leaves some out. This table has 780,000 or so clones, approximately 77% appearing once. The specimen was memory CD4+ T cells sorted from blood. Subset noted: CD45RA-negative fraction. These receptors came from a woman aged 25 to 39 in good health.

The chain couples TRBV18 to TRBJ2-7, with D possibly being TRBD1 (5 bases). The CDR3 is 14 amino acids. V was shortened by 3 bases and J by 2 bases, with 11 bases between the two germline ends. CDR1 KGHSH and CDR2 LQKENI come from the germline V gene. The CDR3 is CASSPGRVPYEQYF. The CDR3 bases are TGTGCCAGCTCACCGGGCAGGGTTCCCTACGAGCAGTACTTC.

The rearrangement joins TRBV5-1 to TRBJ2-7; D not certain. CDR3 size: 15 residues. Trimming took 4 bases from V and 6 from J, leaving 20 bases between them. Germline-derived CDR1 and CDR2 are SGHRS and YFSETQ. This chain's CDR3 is CASSPWVVEGVEQYF. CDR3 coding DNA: TGCGCCAGCAGCCCCTGGGTCGTAGAAGGAGTCGAGCAGTACTTC.

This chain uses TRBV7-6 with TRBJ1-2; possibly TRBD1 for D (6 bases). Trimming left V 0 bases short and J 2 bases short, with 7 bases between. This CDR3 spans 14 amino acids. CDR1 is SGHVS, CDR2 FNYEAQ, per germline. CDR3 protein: CASSLAQGNYGYTF. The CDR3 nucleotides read TGTGCCAGCAGCTTAGCCCAGGGGAACTATGGCTACACCTTC.

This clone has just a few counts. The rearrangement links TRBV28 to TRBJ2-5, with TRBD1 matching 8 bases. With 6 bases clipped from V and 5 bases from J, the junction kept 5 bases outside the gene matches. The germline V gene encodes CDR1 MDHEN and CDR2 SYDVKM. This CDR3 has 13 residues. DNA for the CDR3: TGTGCCAGCAGCCGCTGGGACAGGGAGACCCAGTACTTC. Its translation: CASSRWDRETQYF.

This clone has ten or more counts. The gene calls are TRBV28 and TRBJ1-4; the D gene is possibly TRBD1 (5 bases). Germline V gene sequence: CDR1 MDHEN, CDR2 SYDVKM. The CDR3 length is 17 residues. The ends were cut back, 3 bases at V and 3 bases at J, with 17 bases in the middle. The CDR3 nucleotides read TGTGCCAGCAGTTTTAGAGCTCCAGGGTCATCTAATGAAAAACTGTTTTTT. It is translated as CASSFRAPGSSNEKLFF.

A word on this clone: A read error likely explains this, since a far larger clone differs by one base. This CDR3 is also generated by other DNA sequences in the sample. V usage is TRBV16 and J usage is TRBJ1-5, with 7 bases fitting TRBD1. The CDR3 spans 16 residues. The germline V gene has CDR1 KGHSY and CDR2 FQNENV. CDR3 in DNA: TGTGCCAGCAGCCAATCGAAGGGAAGGGGGCATCAGCCTCAGCATTTT. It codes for CASSQSKGRGHQPQHF.

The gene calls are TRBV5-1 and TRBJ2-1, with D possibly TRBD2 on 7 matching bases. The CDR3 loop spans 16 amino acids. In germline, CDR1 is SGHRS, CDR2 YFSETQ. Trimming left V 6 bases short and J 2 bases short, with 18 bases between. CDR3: CASTRTGGGPYNEQFF. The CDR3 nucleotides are TGCGCCAGCACCCGTACGGGGGGCGGCCCCTACAATGAGCAGTTCTTC.

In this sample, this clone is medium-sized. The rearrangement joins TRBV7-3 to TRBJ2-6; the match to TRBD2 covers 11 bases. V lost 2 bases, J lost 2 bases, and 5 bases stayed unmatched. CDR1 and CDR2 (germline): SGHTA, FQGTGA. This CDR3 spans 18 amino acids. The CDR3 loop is CASSLDPLAGAGANVLTF. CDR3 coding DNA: TGTGCCAGCAGCTTAGACCCACTAGCGGGAGCTGGGGCCAACGTCCTGACTTTC.

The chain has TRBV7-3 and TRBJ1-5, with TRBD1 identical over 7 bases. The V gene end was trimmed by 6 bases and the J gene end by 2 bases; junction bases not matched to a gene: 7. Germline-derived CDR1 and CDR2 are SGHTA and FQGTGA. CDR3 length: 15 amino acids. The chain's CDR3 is CASSFRQGRNQPQHF. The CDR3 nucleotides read TGTGCCAGCAGTTTCAGACAGGGACGCAATCAGCCCCAGCATTTT.

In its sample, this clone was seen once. The CDR3 spells CASSLFGSGSGEQYF. In nucleotides, the CDR3 is TGTGCCAGCAGTTTATTCGGTAGCGGCAGTGGGGAGCAGTACTTC. This rearrangement joins TRBV28 to TRBJ2-7; TRBD2 might be the D (6 bases). This CDR3 spans 15 amino acids. V dropped 1 base and J dropped 7 bases, with 17 bases sitting between them. Germline assignment: CDR1 MDHEN and CDR2 SYDVKM. The complete variable domain, with remaining parts taken from reference TRBV28 and TRBJ2-7, reads DVKVTQSSRYLVKRTGEKVFLECVQDMDHENMFWYRQDPGLGLRLIYFSYDVKMKEKGDIPEGYSVSREKKERFSLILESASTNQTSMYLCASSLFGSGSGEQYFGPGTRLTVT.

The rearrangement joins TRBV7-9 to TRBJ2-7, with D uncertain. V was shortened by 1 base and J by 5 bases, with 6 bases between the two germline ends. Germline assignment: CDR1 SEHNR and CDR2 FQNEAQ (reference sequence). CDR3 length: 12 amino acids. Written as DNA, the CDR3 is TGTGCCAGCAGCTTAGGTTTGGACGAGCAGTACTTC. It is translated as CASSLGLDEQYF.

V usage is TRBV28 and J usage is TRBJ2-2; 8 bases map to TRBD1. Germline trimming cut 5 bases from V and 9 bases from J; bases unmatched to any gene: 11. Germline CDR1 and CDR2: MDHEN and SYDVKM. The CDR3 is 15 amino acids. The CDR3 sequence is CASSGSDRAFRELFF. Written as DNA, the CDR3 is TGTGCCAGCAGTGGCTCGGACAGGGCGTTCAGGGAGCTGTTTTTT.

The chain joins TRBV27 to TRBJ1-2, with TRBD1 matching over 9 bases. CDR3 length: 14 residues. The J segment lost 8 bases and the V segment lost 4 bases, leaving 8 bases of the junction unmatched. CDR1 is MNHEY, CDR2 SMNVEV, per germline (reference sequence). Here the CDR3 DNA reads TGTGCCAGCAGTTCACCGGGACAGGGTTGGGGCTACACCTTC. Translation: CASSSPGQGWGYTF.

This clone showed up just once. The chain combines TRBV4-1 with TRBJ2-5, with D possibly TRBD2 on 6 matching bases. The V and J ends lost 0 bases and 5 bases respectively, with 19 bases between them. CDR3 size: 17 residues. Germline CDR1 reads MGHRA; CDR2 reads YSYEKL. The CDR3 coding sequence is TGCGCCAGCAGCCAAGATGGCCAGCGGGCCATCCAGGAGACCCAGTACTTC. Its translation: CASSQDGQRAIQETQYF.

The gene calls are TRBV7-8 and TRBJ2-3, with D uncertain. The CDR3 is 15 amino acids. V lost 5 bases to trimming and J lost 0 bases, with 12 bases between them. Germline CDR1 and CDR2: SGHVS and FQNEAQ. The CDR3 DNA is TGTGCCAGCAGCGCCCAGACTGGCAGCACAGATACGCAGTATTTT. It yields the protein CASSAQTGSTDTQYF.

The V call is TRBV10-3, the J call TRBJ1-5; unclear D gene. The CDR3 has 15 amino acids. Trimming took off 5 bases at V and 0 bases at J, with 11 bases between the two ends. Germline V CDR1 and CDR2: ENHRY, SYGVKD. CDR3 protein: CAISPTGNSNQPQHF. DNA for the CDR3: TGTGCCATCAGTCCGACGGGGAATAGCAATCAGCCCCAGCATTTT.

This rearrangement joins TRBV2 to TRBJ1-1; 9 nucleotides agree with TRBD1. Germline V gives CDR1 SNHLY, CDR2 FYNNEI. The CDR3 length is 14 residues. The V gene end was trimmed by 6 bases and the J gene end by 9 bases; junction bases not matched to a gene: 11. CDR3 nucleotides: TGTGCCAGCAGGGTGGACAGGGGTCGAGGGCAAGCTTTCTTT. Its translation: CASRVDRGRGQAFF.

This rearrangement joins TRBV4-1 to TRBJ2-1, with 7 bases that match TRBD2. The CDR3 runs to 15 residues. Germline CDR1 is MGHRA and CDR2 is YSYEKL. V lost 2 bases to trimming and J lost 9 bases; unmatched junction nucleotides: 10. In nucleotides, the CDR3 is TGCGCCAGCAGCCAACCCGAGAGGGCGGGGGTTGAGCAGTTCTTC. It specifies CASSQPERAGVEQFF.

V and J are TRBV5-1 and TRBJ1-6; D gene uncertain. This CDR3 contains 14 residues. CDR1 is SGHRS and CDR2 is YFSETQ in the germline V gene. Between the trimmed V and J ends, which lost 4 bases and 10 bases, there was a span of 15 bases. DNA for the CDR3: TGCGCCAGCAGCCGAAGGGCAGAGAACTCACCCCTCCACTTT. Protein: CASSRRAENSPLHF.

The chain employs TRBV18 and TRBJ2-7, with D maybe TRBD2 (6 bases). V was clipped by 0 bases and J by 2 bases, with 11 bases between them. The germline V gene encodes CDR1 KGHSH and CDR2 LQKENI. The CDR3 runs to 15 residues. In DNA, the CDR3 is TGTGCCAGCTCACCACCCGGGGGAGGCCCCTACGAGCAGTACTTC. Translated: CASSPPGGGPYEQYF.

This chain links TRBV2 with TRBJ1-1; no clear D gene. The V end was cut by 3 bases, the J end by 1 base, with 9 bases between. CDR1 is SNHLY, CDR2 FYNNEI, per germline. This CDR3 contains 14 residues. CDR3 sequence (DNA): TGTGCCAGCAGTGACAGAGGAACGAACACTGAAGCTTTCTTT. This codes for CASSDRGTNTEAFF.

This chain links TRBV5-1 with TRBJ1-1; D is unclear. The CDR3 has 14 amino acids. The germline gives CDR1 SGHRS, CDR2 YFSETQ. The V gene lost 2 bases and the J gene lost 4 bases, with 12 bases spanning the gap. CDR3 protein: CASSFSTGVTEAFF. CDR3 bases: TGCGCCAGCAGCTTTTCGACCGGTGTCACTGAAGCTTTCTTT.

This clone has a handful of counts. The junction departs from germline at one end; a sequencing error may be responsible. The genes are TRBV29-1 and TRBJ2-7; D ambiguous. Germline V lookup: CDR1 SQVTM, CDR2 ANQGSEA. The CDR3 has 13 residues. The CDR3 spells CSVEGSASYEQYF. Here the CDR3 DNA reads TGCAGCGTCGAAGGTTCAGCATCCTACGAGCAGTACTTC.

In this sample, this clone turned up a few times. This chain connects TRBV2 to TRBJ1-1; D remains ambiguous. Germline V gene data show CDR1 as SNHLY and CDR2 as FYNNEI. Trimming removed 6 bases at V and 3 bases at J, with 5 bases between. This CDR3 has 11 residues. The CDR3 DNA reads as TGTGCCAGCAGATGGGACACTGAAGCTTTCTTT. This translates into CASRWDTEAFF.

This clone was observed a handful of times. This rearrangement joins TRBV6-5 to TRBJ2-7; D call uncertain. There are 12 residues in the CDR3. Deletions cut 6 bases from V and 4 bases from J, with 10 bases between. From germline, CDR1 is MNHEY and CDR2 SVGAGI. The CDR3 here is CASRTVQYEQYF. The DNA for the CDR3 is TGTGCCAGCAGAACGGTCCAATACGAGCAGTACTTC.

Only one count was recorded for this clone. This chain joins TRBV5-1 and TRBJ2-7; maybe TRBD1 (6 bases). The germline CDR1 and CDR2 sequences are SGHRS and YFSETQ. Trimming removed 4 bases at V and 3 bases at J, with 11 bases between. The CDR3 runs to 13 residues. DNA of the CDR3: TGCGCCAGCAGCCCTACAGGGAACTACGAGCAGTACTTC. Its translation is CASSPTGNYEQYF.

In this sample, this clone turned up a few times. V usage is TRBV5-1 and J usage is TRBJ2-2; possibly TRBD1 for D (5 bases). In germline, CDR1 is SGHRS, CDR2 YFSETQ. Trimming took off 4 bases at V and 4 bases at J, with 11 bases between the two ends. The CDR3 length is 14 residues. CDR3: CASSLQAVTGELFF. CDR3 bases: TGCGCCAGCAGCCTACAGGCGGTCACCGGGGAGCTGTTTTTT.

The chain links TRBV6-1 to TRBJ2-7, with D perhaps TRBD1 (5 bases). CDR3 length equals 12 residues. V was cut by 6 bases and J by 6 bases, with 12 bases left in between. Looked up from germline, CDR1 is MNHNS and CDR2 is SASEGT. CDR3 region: CASRITGAEQYF. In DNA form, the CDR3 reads TGTGCCAGCAGAATAACTGGGGCCGAGCAGTACTTC.

CDR3 in amino acids: CASSITGTGFKGEQFF. The DNA of the CDR3 is TGTGCCAGTAGTATCACAGGGACGGGCTTTAAGGGGGAGCAGTTCTTC. The chain links TRBV19 to TRBJ2-1; D perhaps matches TRBD1 (6 bases). With 3 bases removed from V and 10 bases from J, the gap between germline ends came to 22 bases. The CDR3 length is 16 residues. Germline assignment: CDR1 LNHDA and CDR2 SQIVND (reference sequence).